The sequence of this T cell receptor (beta chain) was determined in a study of blood T cell repertoires in COVID-19. Study-level information: Material from acute and convalescent COVID-19 was sourced from the United States, Italy and Spain.

The table came from immunoSEQ multiplex PCR; TCRdb's copy has only in-frame clones and leaves some out. This table holds some 90,000 clones, about 90% found once. J gave up 12 bases and V 4 bases, and 7 bases lay outside the gene matches. CDR3 length: 15 amino acids. CDR1 and CDR2 (germline): SGHTA, FQGNSA. The sequencing sample was made of peripheral blood. This TCR was sampled from a man over 45 with COVID-19, enrolled during active disease. The V and J genes are TRBV7-2 and TRBJ2-1; TRBD2 matches at 15 bases. The CDR3 nucleotides read TGTGCCAGCAGCTCTGGGACTAGCGGGGGGCCGGCGCAGTTCTTC. Protein sequence: CASSSGTSGGPAQFF.